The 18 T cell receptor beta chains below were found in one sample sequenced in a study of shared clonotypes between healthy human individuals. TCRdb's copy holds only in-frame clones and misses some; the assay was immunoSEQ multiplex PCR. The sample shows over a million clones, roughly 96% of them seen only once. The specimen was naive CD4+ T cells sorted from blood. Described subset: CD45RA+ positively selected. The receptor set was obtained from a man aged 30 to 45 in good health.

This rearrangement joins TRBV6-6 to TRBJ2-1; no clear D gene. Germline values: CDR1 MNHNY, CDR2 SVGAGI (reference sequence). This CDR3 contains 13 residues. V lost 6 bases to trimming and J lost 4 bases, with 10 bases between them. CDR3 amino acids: CASSLTEYNEQFF. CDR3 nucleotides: TGTGCCAGCAGCTTAACAGAGTACAATGAGCAGTTCTTC.

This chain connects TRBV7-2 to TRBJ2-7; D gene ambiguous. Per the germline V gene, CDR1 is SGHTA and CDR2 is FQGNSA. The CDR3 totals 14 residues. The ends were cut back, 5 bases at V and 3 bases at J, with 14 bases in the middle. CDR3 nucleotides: TGTGCCAGCAGCCGCACCGGGCAGCACTACGAGCAGTACTTC. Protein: CASSRTGQHYEQYF.

The chain's CDR3 is CASSPPPGLTDTQYF. CDR3 sequence (DNA): TGTGCCAGCAGCCCCCCCCCGGGGCTCACAGATACGCAGTATTTT. The chain couples TRBV7-2 to TRBJ2-3; D possibly matches TRBD1 or TRBD2 (5 bases each). Trimming removed 5 bases at V and 2 bases at J, with 14 bases between. The germline V gene encodes CDR1 SGHTA and CDR2 FQGNSA. This CDR3 region has 15 residues.

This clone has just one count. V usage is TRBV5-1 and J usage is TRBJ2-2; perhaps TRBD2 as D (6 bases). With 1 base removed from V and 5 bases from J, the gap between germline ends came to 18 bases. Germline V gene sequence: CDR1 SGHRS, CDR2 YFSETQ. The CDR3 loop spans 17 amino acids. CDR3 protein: CASSLNPTGVRTGELFF. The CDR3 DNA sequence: TGCGCCAGCAGCTTGAATCCAACGGGAGTGAGGACCGGGGAGCTGTTTTTT. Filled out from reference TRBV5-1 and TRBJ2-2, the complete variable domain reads KAGVTQTPRYLIKTRGQQVTLSCSPISGHRSVSWYQQTPGQGLQFLFEYFSETQRNKGNFPGRFSGRQFSNSRSEMNVSTLELGDSALYLCASSLNPTGVRTGELFFGEGSRLTVL.

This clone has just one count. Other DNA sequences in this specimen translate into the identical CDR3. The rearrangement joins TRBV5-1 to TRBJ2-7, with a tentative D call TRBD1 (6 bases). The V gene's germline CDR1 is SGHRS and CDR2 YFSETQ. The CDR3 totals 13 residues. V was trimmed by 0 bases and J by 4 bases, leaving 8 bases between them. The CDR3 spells CASSLGTVYEQYF. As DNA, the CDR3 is TGCGCCAGCAGCTTGGGGACAGTGTACGAGCAGTACTTC.

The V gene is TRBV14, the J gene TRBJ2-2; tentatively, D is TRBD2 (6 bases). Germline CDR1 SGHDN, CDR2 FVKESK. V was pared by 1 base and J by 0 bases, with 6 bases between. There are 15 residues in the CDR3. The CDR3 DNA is TGTGCCAGCAGCCAAGGACTAGCGAACACCGGGGAGCTGTTTTTT. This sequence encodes CASSQGLANTGELFF.

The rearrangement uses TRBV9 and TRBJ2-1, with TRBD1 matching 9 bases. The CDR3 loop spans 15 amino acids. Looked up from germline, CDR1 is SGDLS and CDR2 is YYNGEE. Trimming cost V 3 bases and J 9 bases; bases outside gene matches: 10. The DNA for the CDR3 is TGTGCCAGCAGCGACCGGGACAGGGTATTAGGTGAGCAGTTCTTC. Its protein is CASSDRDRVLGEQFF.

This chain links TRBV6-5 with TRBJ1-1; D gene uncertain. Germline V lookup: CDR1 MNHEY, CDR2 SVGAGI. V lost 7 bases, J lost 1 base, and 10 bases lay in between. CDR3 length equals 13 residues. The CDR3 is CASTNGPNTEAFF. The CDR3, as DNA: TGTGCCAGCACTAATGGCCCGAACACTGAAGCTTTCTTT.

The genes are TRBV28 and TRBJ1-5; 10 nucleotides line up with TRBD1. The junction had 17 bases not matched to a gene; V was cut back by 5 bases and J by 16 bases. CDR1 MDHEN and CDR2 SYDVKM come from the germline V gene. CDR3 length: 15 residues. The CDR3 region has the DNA TGTGCCAGCAGTCCCCGACAGGGGGCAGCAATCAGCCCACATTTT. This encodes CASSPRQGAAISPHF.

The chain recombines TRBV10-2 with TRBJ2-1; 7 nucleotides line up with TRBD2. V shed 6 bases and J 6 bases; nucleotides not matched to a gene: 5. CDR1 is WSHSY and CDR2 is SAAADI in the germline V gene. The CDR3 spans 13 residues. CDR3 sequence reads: CASSGTTINEQFF. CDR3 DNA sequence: TGCGCCAGCAGCGGGACTACGATCAATGAGCAGTTCTTC.

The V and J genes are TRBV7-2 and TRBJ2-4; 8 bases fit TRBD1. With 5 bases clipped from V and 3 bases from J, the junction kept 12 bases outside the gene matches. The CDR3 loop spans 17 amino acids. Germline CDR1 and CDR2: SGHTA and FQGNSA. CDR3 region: CASSLGQGLVIKNIQYF. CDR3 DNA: TGTGCCAGCAGCCTCGGACAGGGATTAGTAATCAAAAACATTCAGTACTTC.

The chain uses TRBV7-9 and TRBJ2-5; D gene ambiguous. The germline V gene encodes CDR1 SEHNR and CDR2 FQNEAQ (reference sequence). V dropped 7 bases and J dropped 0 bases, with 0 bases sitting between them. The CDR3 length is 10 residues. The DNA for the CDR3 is TGTGCCAGCAACCAAGAGACCCAGTACTTC. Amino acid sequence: CASNQETQYF.

The CDR3 sequence: CASSLVGGADKNIQYF. CDR3 in DNA: TGTGCCAGCAGTTTAGTGGGGGGGGCAGACAAAAACATTCAGTACTTC. The genes are TRBV28 and TRBJ2-4; weak D call: TRBD2 (7 bases). CDR1 is MDHEN, CDR2 SYDVKM, per germline. This CDR3 contains 16 residues. V shed 2 bases and J shed 3 bases, with 14 bases lying between them.

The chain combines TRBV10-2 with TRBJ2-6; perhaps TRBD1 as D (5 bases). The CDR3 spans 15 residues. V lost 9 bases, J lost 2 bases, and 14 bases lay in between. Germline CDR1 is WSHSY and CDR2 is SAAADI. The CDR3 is CASSALTAGANVLTF. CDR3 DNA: TGCGCCAGTTCTGCTTTGACAGCTGGGGCCAACGTCCTGACTTTC.

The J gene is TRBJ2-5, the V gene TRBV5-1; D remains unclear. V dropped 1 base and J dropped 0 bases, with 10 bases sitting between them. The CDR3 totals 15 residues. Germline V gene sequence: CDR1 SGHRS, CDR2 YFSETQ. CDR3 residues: CASSLRAGYQETQYF. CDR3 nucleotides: TGCGCCAGCAGCTTGAGGGCCGGATACCAAGAGACCCAGTACTTC.

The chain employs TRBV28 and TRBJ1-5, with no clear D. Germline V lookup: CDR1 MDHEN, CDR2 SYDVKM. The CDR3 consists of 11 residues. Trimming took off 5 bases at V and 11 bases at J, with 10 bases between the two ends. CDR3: CASSGIRTQHF. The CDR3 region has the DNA TGTGCCAGCAGTGGGATTCGGACCCAGCATTTT.

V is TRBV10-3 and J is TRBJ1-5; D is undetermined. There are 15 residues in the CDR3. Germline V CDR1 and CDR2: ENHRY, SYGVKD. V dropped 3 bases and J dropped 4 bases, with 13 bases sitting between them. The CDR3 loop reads CAISDNGGVNQPQHF. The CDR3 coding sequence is TGTGCCATCAGTGACAATGGTGGGGTAAATCAGCCCCAGCATTTT.

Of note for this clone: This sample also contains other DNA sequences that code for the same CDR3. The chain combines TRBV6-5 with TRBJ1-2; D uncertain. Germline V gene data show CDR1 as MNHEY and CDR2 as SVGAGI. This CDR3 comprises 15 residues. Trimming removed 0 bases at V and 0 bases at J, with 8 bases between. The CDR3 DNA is TGTGCCAGCAGTTACTCCAAGTGGGCTAACTATGGCTACACCTTC. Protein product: CASSYSKWANYGYTF.